A single sample gave rise to the 9 T cell receptor beta chains below, sequenced in a study of CD8 T cells in ankylosing spondylitis. TCRdb reprocessed the 5' RACE reads with MiXCR, giving one entry per CDR3 protein. The repertoire consists of approximately 130,000 distinct CDR3 sequences, with about 10% occurring once and the leading ten covering less than 5%. Sequencing input: blood, either unsorted or a sorted T cell fraction (not recorded which). Receptor source: a female donor with ankylosing spondylitis or in good health (not recorded which).

This chain connects TRBV18 to TRBJ2-3; D not resolved. V dropped 4 bases and J dropped 4 bases, with 6 bases sitting between them. The CDR3 runs to 12 residues. CDR1 KGHSH and CDR2 LQKENI come from the germline V gene. The CDR3 protein is CASSLPPDTQYF. For the CDR3, the DNA is TGTGCCAGCTCACTCCCGCCAGATACGCAGTATTTT.

In this sample, this clonotype turned up many times. This chain joins TRBV15 and TRBJ1-2; TRBD1 might be the D (6 bases). V was cut by 0 bases and J by 4 bases, with 9 bases left in between. The CDR3 loop spans 14 amino acids. Germline lookup yields CDR1 LNHNV and CDR2 YYDKDF (reference sequence). The CDR3 loop is CATSRDTGPYGYTF. CDR3 in DNA: TGTGCCACCAGCAGAGATACAGGGCCCTATGGCTACACCTTC. The full variable domain, completed using reference TRBV15 and TRBJ1-2, is DAMVIQNPRYQVTQFGKPVTLSCSQTLNHNVMYWYQQKSSQAPKLLFHYYDKDFNNEADTPDNFQSRRPNTSFCFLDIRSPGLGDTAMYLCATSRDTGPYGYTFGSGTRLTVV.

This clonotype was observed at least ten times. This rearrangement joins TRBV5-1 to TRBJ2-2; D assignment may be TRBD1 or TRBD2 (5 bases each). With 3 bases removed from V and 5 bases from J, the gap between germline ends came to 17 bases. CDR3 length: 16 residues. The germline V gene encodes CDR1 SGHRS and CDR2 YFSETQ. CDR3 loop: CASSYGTQRGTGELFF. As DNA, the CDR3 is TGCGCCAGCAGCTACGGGACCCAGCGTGGGACCGGGGAGCTGTTTTTT.

In this sample, this clonotype turned up many times. The chain couples TRBV15 to TRBJ2-1; the D gene is possibly TRBD2 (6 bases). Germline V gene lookup returns CDR1 LNHNV and CDR2 YYDKDF (reference sequence). This CDR3 region has 14 residues. Trimming left V 8 bases short and J 0 bases short, with 11 bases between. In DNA form, the CDR3 reads TGTGCCACCGGGGGACTCCTCTCCTACAATGAGCAGTTCTTC. It encodes CATGGLLSYNEQFF.

This clonotype was detected ten times or more. The rearrangement uses TRBV5-1 and TRBJ2-2; no clear D. CDR1 and CDR2 from the germline V gene are SGHRS and YFSETQ. V lost 3 bases and J 2 bases, leaving 5 bases between the germline ends. The CDR3 is 13 residues long. This CDR3 is CASSSDNTGELFF. The CDR3 coding sequence is TGCGCCAGCAGCTCGGACAACACCGGGGAGCTGTTTTTT. The complete variable domain, with remaining parts taken from reference TRBV5-1 and TRBJ2-2, reads KAGVTQTPRYLIKTRGQQVTLSCSPISGHRSVSWYQQTPGQGLQFLFEYFSETQRNKGNFPGRFSGRQFSNSRSEMNVSTLELGDSALYLCASSSDNTGELFFGEGSRLTVL.

The chain couples TRBV20-1 to TRBJ2-2; maybe TRBD2 (6 bases). V dropped 1 base and J dropped 2 bases, with 11 bases sitting between them. The CDR3 is made up of 15 amino acids. Looked up from germline, CDR1 is DFQATT and CDR2 is SNEGSKA (reference sequence). CDR3 nucleotides: TGCAGTGCTAGAGCTTCGGGACTCAACACCGGGGAGCTGTTTTTT. Its protein is CSARASGLNTGELFF.

A few counts support this clonotype. The rearrangement joins TRBV24-1 to TRBJ2-2, with 8 bases fitting TRBD2. The length of the CDR3 is 16 residues. The J segment lost 0 bases and the V segment lost 9 bases, leaving 8 bases of the junction unmatched. Germline V gene lookup returns CDR1 KGHDR and CDR2 SFDVKD. CDR3 loop: CATGHPGGTNTGELFF. The DNA for the CDR3 is TGTGCCACCGGGCATCCGGGGGGGACGAACACCGGGGAGCTGTTTTTT.

The chain couples TRBV10-1 to TRBJ1-5; D possibly corresponds to TRBD1 (6 bases). Judging by the DNA end, TRBJ2-3 fits better; the J call may be wrong. This CDR3 is 15 amino acids long. CDR1 WNHNN and CDR2 SYGVQD come from the germline V gene (reference sequence). The CDR3 is CASSESQGSNQPQYF. The CDR3 coding sequence is TGCGCCAGCAGTGAGTCGCAGGGGTCCAATCAGCCCCAGTATTTT.

This clonotype was seen many times. The chain combines TRBV24-1 with TRBJ2-2, with 8 bases that match TRBD2. V was pared by 4 bases and J by 4 bases, with 4 bases of the junction left unmatched. The CDR3 has 15 amino acids. From germline, CDR1 is KGHDR and CDR2 SFDVKD. The CDR3 sequence: CATSEGLVSTGELFF. CDR3 nucleotide sequence: TGTGCCACCAGTGAGGGACTAGTCAGCACCGGGGAGCTGTTTTTT.